One sample yielded the 25 T cell receptor beta chains listed below, sequenced in a study of human T cells and chemical hapten exposure. Time point described: patch test 3, about 24 weeks after DPC sensitization. Treatment reported: therapeutic diphenylcyclopropenone sensitization with weekly scalp DPC. One entry per CDR3 protein results from TCRdb running MiXCR on the RACE reads. The sample contains fewer than 200,000 distinct CDR3 sequences, 25% to 35% of which appear only once. The sequencing here drew on whole blood, taken in connection with sensitization to the hapten diphenylcyclopropenone (DPC). The receptors come from a woman under 30 with alopecia areata. Some clones in this sample may be carry-over from other donors' samples.

V usage is TRBV20-1 and J usage is TRBJ1-1; possible D gene TRBD1, 5 bases. The CDR3 is 12 residues long. Looked up from germline, CDR1 is DFQATT and CDR2 is SNEGSKA (reference sequence). Trimming stripped 6 bases from V and 1 base from J, with 9 bases between. The CDR3 nucleotides are TGCAGTGCGGATAGGGGGAACACTGAAGCTTTCTTT. Protein: CSADRGNTEAFF.

The V and J genes are TRBV29-1 and TRBJ1-1, with D unresolved. V lost 0 bases, J lost 11 bases, and 13 bases lay in between. This CDR3 has 12 amino acids. Per germline, CDR1 SQVTM and CDR2 ANQGSEA. CDR3 sequence reads: CSVEDGRGRAFF. The CDR3 DNA reads TGCAGCGTTGAAGATGGGCGGGGAAGGGCTTTCTTT.

The rearrangement links TRBV29-1 to TRBJ2-7; the D is unclear. The CDR3 is 13 amino acids. Trimming cost V 2 bases and J 1 base, with 9 bases left between them. The germline gives CDR1 SQVTM, CDR2 ANQGSEA. CDR3 loop: CSVETFVSYEQYF. CDR3 DNA: TGCAGCGTTGAAACGTTCGTATCCTACGAGCAGTACTTC.

This clonotype was counted only a few times. The genes are TRBV7-2 and TRBJ2-7; 7 bases align to TRBD1. Germline CDR1 reads SGHTA; CDR2 reads FQGNSA. This CDR3 region has 17 residues. V was pared by 4 bases and J by 3 bases, with 15 bases of the junction left unmatched. CDR3 amino acids: CASSSTGDRASFYEQYF. The DNA of the CDR3 is TGTGCCAGCAGCTCTACGGGTGACAGGGCTAGTTTCTACGAGCAGTACTTC. Full variable domain (outside the CDR3, taken from reference TRBV7-2 and TRBJ2-7): GAGVSQSPSNKVTEKGKDVELRCDPISGHTALYWYRQSLGQGLEFLIYFQGNSAPDKSGLPSDRFSAERTGGSVSTLTIQRTQQEDSAVYLCASSSTGDRASFYEQYFGPGTRLTVT.

The genes are TRBV6-5 and TRBJ2-2; D is perhaps TRBD2 (6 bases). V was pared by 8 bases and J by 5 bases, with 15 bases between. The CDR3 consists of 14 residues. Germline CDR1 reads MNHEY; CDR2 reads SVGAGI. CDR3: CASRGAARTGELFF. CDR3 DNA sequence: TGTGCCAGCCGCGGGGCCGCGAGGACCGGGGAGCTGTTTTTT.

The chain combines TRBV9 with TRBJ2-3; TRBD2 is a possible D gene (5 bases). CDR3 length: 14 residues. From germline, CDR1 is SGDLS and CDR2 YYNGEE. The V end was cut by 6 bases, the J end by 5 bases, with 16 bases between. CDR3 sequence: CASTPAASLDTQYF. CDR3 nucleotides: TGTGCCAGCACTCCGGCGGCTAGCTTAGATACGCAGTATTTT.

DNA of the CDR3: TGCGCCAGCAGCGTGGGATTAGGGGGGTCCTACAATGAGCAGTTCTTC. This codes for CASSVGLGGSYNEQFF. This chain uses TRBV4-3 with TRBJ2-1, with D perhaps TRBD1 or TRBD2 (6 bases each). CDR3 length: 16 amino acids. Germline lookup yields CDR1 LGHNA and CDR2 YSLEER. The V end was cut by 5 bases, the J end by 1 base, with 15 bases between.

V usage is TRBV7-3 and J usage is TRBJ2-4; the D is unclear. Germline V CDR1 and CDR2: SGHTA, FQGTGA. Trimming took off 5 bases at V and 0 bases at J, with 11 bases between the two ends. The CDR3 length is 15 residues. The chain's CDR3 is CASSLDNRAKNIQYF. CDR3 in DNA: TGTGCCAGCAGCCTAGATAACCGAGCCAAAAACATTCAGTACTTC.

The sample holds a few counts of this clonotype. V is TRBV20-1 and J is TRBJ1-1; maybe TRBD1 (5 bases). The CDR3 runs to 16 residues. The V gene's germline CDR1 is DFQATT and CDR2 SNEGSKA (reference sequence). Trimming left V 0 bases short and J 0 bases short, with 14 bases between. CDR3 residues: CSARDLGTGVNTEAFF. The CDR3 DNA reads as TGCAGTGCTAGAGATCTCGGGACGGGAGTGAACACTGAAGCTTTCTTT.

This clonotype was counted a few times. The chain joins TRBV6-2 or TRBV6-3 to TRBJ1-6, with no clear D. This CDR3 contains 15 residues. Trimming removed 6 bases at V and 7 bases at J, with 16 bases between. The V gene's germline CDR1 is MNHEY and CDR2 SVGEGT. The CDR3 protein is CASSQTEAPNSPLHF. Written as DNA, the CDR3 is TGTGCCAGCAGCCAGACTGAGGCCCCGAATTCACCCCTCCACTTT.

This clonotype was observed a handful of times. This chain uses TRBV6-1 with TRBJ2-3; D perhaps matches TRBD2 (6 bases). The CDR3 extends over 18 amino acids. Looked up from germline, CDR1 is MNHNS and CDR2 is SASEGT. The germline V and J ends were trimmed by 0 bases and 4 bases, with 20 bases remaining between them. The CDR3 nucleotides read TGTGCCAGCAGTGAAGCGCTTCCTGGCGGGGCCCAGCCAGATACGCAGTATTTT. Translation: CASSEALPGGAQPDTQYF.

J is TRBJ2-1 and V is TRBV29-1, with 12 bases aligning to TRBD2. J gave up 8 bases and V 6 bases, and 8 bases lay outside the gene matches. CDR1 and CDR2 (germline): SQVTM, ANQGSEA. The CDR3 sequence is 14 residues long. CDR3 sequence: CSVDGLAGPHEQFF. CDR3 sequence (DNA): TGCAGCGTCGACGGACTAGCGGGGCCGCATGAGCAGTTCTTC.

In DNA, the CDR3 is TGTGCCAGCGCTAGCGGAACGTACGAGCAGTACTTC. Protein: CASASGTYEQYF. The rearrangement links TRBV28 to TRBJ2-7; 7 nucleotides align to TRBD2. The germline gives CDR1 MDHEN, CDR2 SYDVKM. J lost 4 bases, V lost 8 bases, and 5 bases had no gene match. The CDR3 has 12 amino acids.

This chain uses TRBV5-1 with TRBJ2-1; D is possibly TRBD1 (6 bases). Per germline, CDR1 SGHRS and CDR2 YFSETQ. V was clipped by 1 base and J by 7 bases, with 15 bases between them. This CDR3 spans 15 amino acids. This CDR3 reads CASSLRLAGANEQFF. CDR3 DNA sequence: TGCGCCAGCAGCTTGCGGTTAGCAGGGGCGAATGAGCAGTTCTTC.

This clonotype was counted once. V usage is TRBV4-1 and J usage is TRBJ1-5, with D perhaps TRBD1 (5 bases). V was pared by 5 bases and J by 9 bases, with 11 bases between. Germline CDR1 reads MGHRA; CDR2 reads YSYEKL. This CDR3 is 12 amino acids long. The CDR3 spells CASSGTDGPQHF. CDR3 DNA: TGCGCCAGCAGCGGGACCGATGGGCCCCAGCATTTT.

This clonotype was counted only a few times. The V gene is TRBV2, the J gene TRBJ1-5; D gene unclear. Deletions cut 4 bases from V and 2 bases from J, with 12 bases between. This CDR3 spans 15 amino acids. Per germline, CDR1 SNHLY and CDR2 FYNNEI. The CDR3 protein is CASSVTGYGNQPQHF. CDR3 DNA sequence: TGTGCCAGCAGTGTTACCGGGTATGGCAATCAGCCCCAGCATTTT.

In its sample, this clonotype was seen a few times. CDR3 DNA: TGCAGTGCCAGGCCCCCGACTAGCGCACACTCCTACGAGCAGTACTTC. Protein product: CSARPPTSAHSYEQYF. This sequence joins TRBV20-1 and TRBJ2-7, with TRBD2 identical over 8 bases. CDR3 length: 16 residues. V was clipped by 6 bases and J by 0 bases; unmatched bases: 13. Germline assignment: CDR1 DFQATT and CDR2 SNEGSKA (reference sequence).

The V gene is TRBV29-1, the J gene TRBJ1-5; D remains unclear. CDR3 length: 13 residues. The V end was cut by 5 bases, the J end by 3 bases, with 11 bases between. Germline V gives CDR1 SQVTM, CDR2 ANQGSEA. Written as DNA, the CDR3 is TGCAGCGTTTGTTCTGGGTCCAATCAGCCCCAGCATTTT. Translating it yields CSVCSGSNQPQHF.

There are a few counts of this clonotype. The genes are TRBV10-2 and TRBJ2-5; D gene unclear. The V gene's germline CDR1 is WSHSY and CDR2 SAAADI. This CDR3 is 13 amino acids long. The V and J ends lost 2 bases and 6 bases respectively, with 10 bases between them. In DNA, the CDR3 is TGCGCCAGCAGTGAGGGAGTAGTAAAGACCCAGTACTTC. Its protein is CASSEGVVKTQYF.

The V gene is TRBV3-1, the J gene TRBJ1-1, with 8 positions matching TRBD1. Trimming at V came to 7 bases and at J to 5 bases, leaving 9 bases not matched to a gene. CDR1 is LGHDT, CDR2 YNNKEL, per germline (reference sequence). The CDR3 has 14 residues. The CDR3 nucleotides are TGTGCCAGCACCTTACAGGGGGGGGGAACTGAAGCTTTCTTT. Protein product: CASTLQGGGTEAFF.

V usage is TRBV7-9 and J usage is TRBJ2-3, with no clear D. Trimming pared 5 bases from V and 5 bases from J, leaving 11 bases between. Germline V lookup: CDR1 SEHNR, CDR2 FQNEAQ (reference sequence). The CDR3 runs to 13 residues. The CDR3 loop is CASSKHGLDTQYF. For the CDR3, the DNA is TGTGCCAGCAGCAAACACGGGTTAGATACGCAGTATTTT.

This clonotype was seen a handful of times. This chain uses TRBV6-2 or TRBV6-3 with TRBJ1-5, with D unclear. V lost 3 bases and J lost 7, with 7 bases in between. Per the germline V gene, CDR1 is MNHEY and CDR2 is SVGEGT. The CDR3 length is 12 residues. The CDR3 nucleotides are TGTGCCAGCAGTTATGTGGGACAGCCCCAGCATTTT. It codes for CASSYVGQPQHF.

This rearrangement joins TRBV11-1 to TRBJ1-6; unclear D gene. CDR1 SGHAT and CDR2 FQDESV come from the germline V gene (reference sequence). Trimming cost V 1 base and J 7 bases, with 8 bases left between them. The CDR3 covers 14 residues. In DNA form, the CDR3 reads TGTGCCAGCAGCTTAGAACCGGCCAATTCACCCCTCCACTTT. Translation gives CASSLEPANSPLHF.

This clonotype showed up just a few times. V is TRBV29-1 and J is TRBJ1-1; D is unclear. The V and J ends lost 3 bases and 2 bases respectively, with 7 bases between them. The germline CDR1 and CDR2 sequences are SQVTM and ANQGSEA. The CDR3 sequence is 12 residues long. The CDR3 here is CSVDPFNTEAFF. As DNA, the CDR3 is TGCAGCGTTGACCCATTCAACACTGAAGCTTTCTTT.

In this sample, this clonotype turned up a few times. The rearrangement links TRBV21-1 to TRBJ1-5. TRBV21-1 is a pseudogene locus. The CDR3 runs to 14 residues. CDR3 DNA: TGTGCCAGCAGCCCTAATCGAGGCAATCAGCCCCAGCATTTT. Translated: CASSPNRGNQPQHF.